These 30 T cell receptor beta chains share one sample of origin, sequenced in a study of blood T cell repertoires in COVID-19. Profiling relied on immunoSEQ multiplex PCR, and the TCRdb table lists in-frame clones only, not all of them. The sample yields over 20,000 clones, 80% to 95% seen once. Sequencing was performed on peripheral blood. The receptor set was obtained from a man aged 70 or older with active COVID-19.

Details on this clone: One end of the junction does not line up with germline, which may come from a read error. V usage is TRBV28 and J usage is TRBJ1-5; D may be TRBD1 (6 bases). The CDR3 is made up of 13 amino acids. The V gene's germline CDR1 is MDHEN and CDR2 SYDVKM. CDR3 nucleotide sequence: TGTGCCGGCAGGAGGGGGAACAATCAGCCCCAGCATTTT. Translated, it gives CAGRRGNNQPQHF.

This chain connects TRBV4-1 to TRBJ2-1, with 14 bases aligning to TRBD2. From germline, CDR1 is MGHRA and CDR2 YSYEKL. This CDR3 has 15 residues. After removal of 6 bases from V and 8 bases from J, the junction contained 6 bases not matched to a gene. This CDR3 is CASSRLAGGPHEQFF. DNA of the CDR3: TGCGCCAGCAGTCGACTAGCGGGGGGGCCCCATGAGCAGTTCTTC.

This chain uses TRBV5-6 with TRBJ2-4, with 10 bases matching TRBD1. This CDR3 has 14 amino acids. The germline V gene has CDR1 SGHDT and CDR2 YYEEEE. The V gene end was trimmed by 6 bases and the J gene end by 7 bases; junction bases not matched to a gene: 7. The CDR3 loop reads CASNFRDRGNIQYF. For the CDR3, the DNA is TGTGCCAGCAACTTCCGGGACAGGGGCAACATTCAGTACTTC.

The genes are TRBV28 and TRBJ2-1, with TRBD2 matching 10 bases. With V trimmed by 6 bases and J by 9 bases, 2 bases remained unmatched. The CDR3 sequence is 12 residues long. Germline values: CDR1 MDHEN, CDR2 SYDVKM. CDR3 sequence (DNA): TGTGCCAGCAGGGGACTAGCGCGTGAGCAGTTCTTC. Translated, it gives CASRGLAREQFF.

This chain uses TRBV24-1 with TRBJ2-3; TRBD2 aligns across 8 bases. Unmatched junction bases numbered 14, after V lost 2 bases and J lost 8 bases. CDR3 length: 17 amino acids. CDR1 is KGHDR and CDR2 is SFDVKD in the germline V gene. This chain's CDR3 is CATSDSFEREQRGTQYF. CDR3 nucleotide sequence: TGTGCCACCAGTGATTCGTTTGAGCGGGAGCAACGCGGTACGCAGTATTTT.

CDR3 sequence (DNA): TGTGCCAGCAGCTTAGCATGGGGGGATAGAAATTCACCCCTCCACTTT. Amino acid sequence: CASSLAWGDRNSPLHF. The chain employs TRBV7-9 and TRBJ1-6; D may be TRBD1 (5 bases). This CDR3 is 16 amino acids long. Trimming cost V 0 bases and J 7 bases, with 13 bases left between them. Germline V gives CDR1 SEHNR, CDR2 FQNEAQ (reference sequence).

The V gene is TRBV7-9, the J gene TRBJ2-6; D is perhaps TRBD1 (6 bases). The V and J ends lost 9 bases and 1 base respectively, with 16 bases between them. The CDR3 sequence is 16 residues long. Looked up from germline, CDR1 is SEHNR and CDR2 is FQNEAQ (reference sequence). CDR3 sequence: CASLRTGRSGANVLTF. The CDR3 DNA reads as TGTGCCAGTTTGCGAACAGGGCGGTCTGGGGCCAACGTCCTGACTTTC. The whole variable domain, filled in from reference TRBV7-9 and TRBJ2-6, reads DTGVSQNPRHKITKRGQNVTFRCDPISEHNRLYWYRQTLGQGPEFLTYFQNEAQLEKSRLLSDRFSAERPKGSFSTLEIQRTEQGDSAMYLCASLRTGRSGANVLTFGAGSRLTVL.

In nucleotides, the CDR3 is TGCGCCAGCAGCCAAGGGACAGCCTCCTACGAGCAGTACTTC. It translates to CASSQGTASYEQYF. The chain is built from TRBV5-1 and TRBJ2-7; TRBD1 aligns across 7 bases. The V segment lost 4 bases and the J segment 0 bases; nucleotides outside the gene matches: 4. From germline, CDR1 is SGHRS and CDR2 YFSETQ. This CDR3 has 14 residues.

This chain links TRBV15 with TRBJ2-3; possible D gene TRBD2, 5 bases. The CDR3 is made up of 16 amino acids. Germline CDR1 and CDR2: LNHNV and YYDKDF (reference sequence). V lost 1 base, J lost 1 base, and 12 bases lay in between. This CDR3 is CATSRVLSRGTDTQYF. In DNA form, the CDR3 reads TGTGCCACCAGCAGAGTTCTTTCGAGGGGCACAGATACGCAGTATTTT.

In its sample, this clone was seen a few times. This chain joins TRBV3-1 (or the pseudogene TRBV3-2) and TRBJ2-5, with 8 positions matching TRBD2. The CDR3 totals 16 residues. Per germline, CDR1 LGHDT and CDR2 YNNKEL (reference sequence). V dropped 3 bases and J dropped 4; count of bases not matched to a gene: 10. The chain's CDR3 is CASSHPGLALGETQYF. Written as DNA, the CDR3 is TGTGCCAGCAGCCATCCCGGACTAGCACTAGGAGAGACCCAGTACTTC.

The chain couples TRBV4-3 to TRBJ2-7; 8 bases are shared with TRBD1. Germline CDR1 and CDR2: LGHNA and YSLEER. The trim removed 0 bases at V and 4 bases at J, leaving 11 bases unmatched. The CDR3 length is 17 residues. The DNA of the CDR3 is TGCGCCAGCAGCCAAGATCTCGTGGCAGGGGGCGTTTACGAGCAGTACTTC. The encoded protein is CASSQDLVAGGVYEQYF.

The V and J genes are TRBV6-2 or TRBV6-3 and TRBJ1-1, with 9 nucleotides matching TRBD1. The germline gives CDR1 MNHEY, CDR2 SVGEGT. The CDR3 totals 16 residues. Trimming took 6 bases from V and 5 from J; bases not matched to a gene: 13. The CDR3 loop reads CASSPGTGMVGTEAFF. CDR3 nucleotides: TGTGCCAGCAGCCCCGGGACAGGGATGGTTGGGACTGAAGCTTTCTTT.

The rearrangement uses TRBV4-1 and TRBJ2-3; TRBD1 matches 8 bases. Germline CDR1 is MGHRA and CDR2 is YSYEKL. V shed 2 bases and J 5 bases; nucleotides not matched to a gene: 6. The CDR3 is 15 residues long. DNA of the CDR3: TGCGCCAGCAGCCAATCGACAGGGGAAGTAGATACGCAGTATTTT. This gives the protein CASSQSTGEVDTQYF.

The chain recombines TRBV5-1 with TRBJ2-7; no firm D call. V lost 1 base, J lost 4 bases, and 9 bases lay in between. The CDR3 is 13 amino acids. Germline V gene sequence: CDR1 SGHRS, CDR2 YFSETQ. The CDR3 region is CASSLPQAYEQYF. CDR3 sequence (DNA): TGCGCCAGCAGCTTGCCCCAGGCGTACGAGCAGTACTTC.

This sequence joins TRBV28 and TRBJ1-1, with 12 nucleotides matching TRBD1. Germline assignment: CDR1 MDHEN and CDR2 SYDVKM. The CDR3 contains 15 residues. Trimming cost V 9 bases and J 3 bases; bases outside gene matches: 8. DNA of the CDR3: TGTGCCAGTGGGACAGGGGGCGCGTTTGACACTGAAGCTTTCTTT. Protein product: CASGTGGAFDTEAFF.

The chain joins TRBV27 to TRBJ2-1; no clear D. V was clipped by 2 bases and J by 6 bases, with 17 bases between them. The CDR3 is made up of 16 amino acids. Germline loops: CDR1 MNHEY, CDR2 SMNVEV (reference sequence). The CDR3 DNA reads TGTGCCAGCAGTTTAGGTTCCGCGGTGCTAACCAATGAGCAGTTCTTC. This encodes CASSLGSAVLTNEQFF.

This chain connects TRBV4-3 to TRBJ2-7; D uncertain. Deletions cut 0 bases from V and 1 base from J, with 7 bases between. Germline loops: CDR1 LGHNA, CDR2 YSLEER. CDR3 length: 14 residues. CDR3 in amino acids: CASSQERLSYEQYF. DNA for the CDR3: TGCGCCAGCAGCCAAGAGAGACTGTCCTACGAGCAGTACTTC.

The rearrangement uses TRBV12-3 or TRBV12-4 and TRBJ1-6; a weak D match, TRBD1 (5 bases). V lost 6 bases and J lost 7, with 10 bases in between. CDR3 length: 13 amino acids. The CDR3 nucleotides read TGTGCCAGCAGACAGGCGTCGAATTCACCCCTCCACTTT. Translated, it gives CASRQASNSPLHF.

CDR3 coding DNA: TGTGCCAGCAGTCAGGGGTGGAACTATGGCTACACCTTC. Encoded protein: CASSQGWNYGYTF. The chain couples TRBV3-1 (or the pseudogene TRBV3-2) to TRBJ1-2; maybe TRBD1 (6 bases). Germline V gives CDR1 LGHDT, CDR2 YNNKEL (reference sequence). The length of the CDR3 is 13 residues. The V end was cut by 6 bases, the J end by 2 bases, with 10 bases between.

CDR3 coding DNA: TGTGCCAGTAGTTCAAGTCCCGGTCTTAATCAGCCCCAGCATTTT. Translated: CASSSSPGLNQPQHF. V and J are TRBV19 and TRBJ1-5; D ambiguous. The CDR3 is 15 amino acids. The germline CDR1 and CDR2 sequences are LNHDA and SQIVND (reference sequence). V gave up 5 bases and J gave up 4 bases, with 15 bases separating them.

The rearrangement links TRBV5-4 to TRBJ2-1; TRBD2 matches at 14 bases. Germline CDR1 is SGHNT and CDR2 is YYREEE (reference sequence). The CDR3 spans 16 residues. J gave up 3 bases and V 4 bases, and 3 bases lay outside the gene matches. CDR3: CASSTGLAGVYNEQFF. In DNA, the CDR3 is TGTGCCAGCAGCACGGGACTAGCGGGAGTCTACAATGAGCAGTTCTTC.

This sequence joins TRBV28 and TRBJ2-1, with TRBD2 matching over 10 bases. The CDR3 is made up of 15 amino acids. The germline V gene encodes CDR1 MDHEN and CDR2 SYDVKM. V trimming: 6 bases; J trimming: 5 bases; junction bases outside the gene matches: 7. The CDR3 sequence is CASSTGTSANNEQFF. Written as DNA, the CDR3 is TGTGCCAGCAGCACCGGGACTAGCGCTAACAATGAGCAGTTCTTC.

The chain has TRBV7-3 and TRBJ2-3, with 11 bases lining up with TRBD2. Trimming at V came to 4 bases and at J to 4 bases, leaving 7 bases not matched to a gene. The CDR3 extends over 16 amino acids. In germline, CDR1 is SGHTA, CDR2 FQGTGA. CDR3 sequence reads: CASSSGTSGGADTQYF. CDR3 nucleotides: TGTGCCAGCAGCTCTGGCACTAGCGGGGGCGCAGATACGCAGTATTTT.

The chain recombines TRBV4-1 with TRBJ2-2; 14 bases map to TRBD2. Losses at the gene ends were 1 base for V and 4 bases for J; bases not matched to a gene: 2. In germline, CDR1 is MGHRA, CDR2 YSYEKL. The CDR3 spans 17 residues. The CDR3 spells CASSQGLAGGFTGELFF. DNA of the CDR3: TGCGCCAGCAGCCAAGGACTAGCGGGAGGGTTCACCGGGGAGCTGTTTTTT.

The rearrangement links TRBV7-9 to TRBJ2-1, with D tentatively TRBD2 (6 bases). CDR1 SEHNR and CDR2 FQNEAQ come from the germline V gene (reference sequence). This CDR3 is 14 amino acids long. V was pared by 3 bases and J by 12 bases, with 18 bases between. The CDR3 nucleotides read TGTGCCAGCAGCTTGGGCGGGAACCACACCCCGCAGTTCTTC. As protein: CASSLGGNHTPQFF. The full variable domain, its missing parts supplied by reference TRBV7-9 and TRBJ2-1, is DTGVSQNPRHKITKRGQNVTFRCDPISEHNRLYWYRQTLGQGPEFLTYFQNEAQLEKSRLLSDRFSAERPKGSFSTLEIQRTEQGDSAMYLCASSLGGNHTPQFFGPGTRLTVL.

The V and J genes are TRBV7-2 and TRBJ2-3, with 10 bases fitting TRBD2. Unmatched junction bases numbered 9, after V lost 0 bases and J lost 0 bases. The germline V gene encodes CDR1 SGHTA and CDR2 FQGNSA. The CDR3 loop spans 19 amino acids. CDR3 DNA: TGTGCCAGCAGCTTAGCGGGGAGCGGGGGGGCCACTAGCACAGATACGCAGTATTTT. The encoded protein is CASSLAGSGGATSTDTQYF.

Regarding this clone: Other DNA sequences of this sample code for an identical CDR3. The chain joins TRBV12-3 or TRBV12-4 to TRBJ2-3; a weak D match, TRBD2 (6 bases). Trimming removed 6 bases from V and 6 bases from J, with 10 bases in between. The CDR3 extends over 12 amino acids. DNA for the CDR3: TGTGCCAGCAGCCTTGGGAGGGATACGCAGTATTTT. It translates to CASSLGRDTQYF.

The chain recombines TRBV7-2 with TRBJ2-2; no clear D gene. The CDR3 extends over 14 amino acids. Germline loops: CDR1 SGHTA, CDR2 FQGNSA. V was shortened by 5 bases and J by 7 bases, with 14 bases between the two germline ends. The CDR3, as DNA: TGTGCCAGCAGCCCCCCGCTTCGGGTCGGGGAGCTGTTTTTT. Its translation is CASSPPLRVGELFF.

The CDR3 here is CASSTRTGASYGYTF. The CDR3 nucleotides are TGTGCCAGTAGTACTCGGACAGGGGCCAGCTATGGCTACACCTTC. The chain has TRBV19 and TRBJ1-2, with 9 bases lining up with TRBD1. Germline lookup yields CDR1 LNHDA and CDR2 SQIVND (reference sequence). CDR3 length: 15 residues. Trimming took 4 bases from V and 4 from J; bases not matched to a gene: 7. The whole variable domain, filled in from reference TRBV19 and TRBJ1-2, reads DGGITQSPKYLFRKEGQNVTLSCEQNLNHDAMYWYRQDPGQGLRLIYYSQIVNDFQKGDIAEGYSVSREKKESFPLTVTSAQKNPTAFYLCASSTRTGASYGYTFGSGTRLTVV.

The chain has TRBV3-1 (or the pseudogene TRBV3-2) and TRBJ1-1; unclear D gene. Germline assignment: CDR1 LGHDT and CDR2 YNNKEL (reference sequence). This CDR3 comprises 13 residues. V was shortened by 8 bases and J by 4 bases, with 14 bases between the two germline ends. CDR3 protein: CASRQQAGTEAFF. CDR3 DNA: TGTGCCAGCCGGCAGCAGGCGGGCACTGAAGCTTTCTTT.